This TCR beta chain was observed in a study of blood T cell repertoires in COVID-19. V gave up 2 bases and J gave up 7 bases; unmatched junction bases: 15. Germline-derived CDR1 and CDR2 are SGHTA and FQGNSA. This CDR3 has 18 residues. TCRdb's copy holds only in-frame clones and misses some; the assay was immunoSEQ multiplex PCR. This sample carries approximately 250,000 clones, about 89% of them seen once, and the ten largest clones take about 8.8%. The receptor's source is a man in his forties with active or convalescent COVID-19. Sequences were obtained from peripheral blood. The chain uses TRBV7-2 and TRBJ1-5, with 9 bases that match TRBD1. In DNA form, the CDR3 reads TGTGCCAGCAGCTTAAACCCGGCTGGGACAGGGATTCGACAGCCCCAGCATTTT. Protein product: CASSLNPAGTGIRQPQHF.